The clone carrying this TCR beta chain was counted many times. The sample originates from a study of Graves' ophthalmopathy and Graves' hyperthyroidism. The term stable hyperthyroidism indicated an absence of ophthalmopathy within 18 months of follow-up. Additional autoimmune diseases, uncontrolled infections, pregnancy or lactation disqualified patients. Diagnosis used clinical symptoms, serum thyroxine, TRAb, thyroid ultrasound and orbital computed tomography. The CDR3 contains 14 residues. The germline V gene has CDR1 MNHEY and CDR2 SVGAGI. V was clipped by 2 bases and J by 4 bases, with 11 bases between them. As the template, RNA transcripts were used to amplify TCR beta CDR3 regions. RT-PCR was first run with HTBI primers, then multiplex PCR in a second round. TCRdb analysed the multiplex PCR reads with MiXCR anew, one entry per CDR3 protein. The sample records hundreds of thousands of distinct CDR3 sequences, about 20% being singletons.

The chain has TRBV6-5 and TRBJ2-5; D is perhaps TRBD1 (6 bases). Sample: peripheral blood. The clonotype was recovered from a woman under 30 with stable Graves' hyperthyroidism. Some clones in this sample may be carry-over from other donors' samples. This chain's CDR3 is CASSYRAQGETQYF. In DNA form, the CDR3 reads TGTGCCAGCAGTTACAGGGCACAGGGAGAGACCCAGTACTTC.